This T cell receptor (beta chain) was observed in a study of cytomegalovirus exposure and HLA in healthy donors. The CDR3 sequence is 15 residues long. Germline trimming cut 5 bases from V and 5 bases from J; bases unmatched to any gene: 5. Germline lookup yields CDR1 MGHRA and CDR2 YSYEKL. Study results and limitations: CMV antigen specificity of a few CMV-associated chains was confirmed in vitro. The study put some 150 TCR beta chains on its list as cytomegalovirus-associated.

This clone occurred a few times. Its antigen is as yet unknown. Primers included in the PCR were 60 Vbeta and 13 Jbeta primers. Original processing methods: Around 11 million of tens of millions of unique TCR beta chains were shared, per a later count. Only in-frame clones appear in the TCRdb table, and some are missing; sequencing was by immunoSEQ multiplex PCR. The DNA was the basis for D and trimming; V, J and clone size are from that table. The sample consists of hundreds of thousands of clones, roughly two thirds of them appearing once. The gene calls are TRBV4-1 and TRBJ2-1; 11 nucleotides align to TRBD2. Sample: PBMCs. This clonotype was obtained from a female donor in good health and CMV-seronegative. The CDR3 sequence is CASSAGTSGNNEQFF. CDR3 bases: TGCGCCAGCAGCGCCGGGACTAGCGGAAACAATGAGCAGTTCTTC.